Given below is one TCR beta chain in context. This table comes from immunoSEQ multiplex PCR, and its TCRdb copy is limited to in-frame clones, with some not included. The data hold more than 850,000 clones, with roughly 74% observed a single time. Trimming took off 5 bases at V and 2 bases at J, with 9 bases between the two ends. The CDR3 consists of 13 residues. The germline V gene has CDR1 SEHNR and CDR2 FQNEAQ (reference sequence). This sample is drawn from a study of shared clonotypes between healthy human individuals. V gene TRBV7-9 combines with J gene TRBJ1-2; D uncertain. The sequenced sample was memory CD4+ T cells from PBMCs. Regarding subset: CD45RA-negative fraction. This clonotype was obtained from a man between 18 and 35 years old in good health. Some clones in this sample may be carry-over from other donors' samples. CDR3 residues: CASSPRVNYGYTF. DNA of the CDR3: TGTGCCAGCAGCCCCCGCGTGAACTATGGCTACACCTTC. Full variable domain (missing parts from reference TRBV7-9 and TRBJ1-2): DTGVSQNPRHKITKRGQNVTFRCDPISEHNRLYWYRQTLGQGPEFLTYFQNEAQLEKSRLLSDRFSAERPKGSFSTLEIQRTEQGDSAMYLCASSPRVNYGYTFGSGTRLTVV.